A selection of T cell receptor beta chains follows, all from one sample in a study of cytomegalovirus exposure and HLA in healthy donors. Assay: immunoSEQ multiplex PCR; the TCRdb copy retains only in-frame clones and omits some. The data hold 150,000 or so clones, with approximately 86% observed a single time. Sample: PBMCs. The receptor source for this set is a man aged 25 to 40 in good health and CMV-seropositive. CDR3s include the opening cysteine and the closing phenylalanine or tryptophan. D genes are given only for firm matches. Rows may omit the clone size; those that give it use once, few, many or a size class.

CDR3nt,CDR3aa,j_gene,d_gene,abundance,v_gene
TGTGCCAGCACCCTAACCAGGGGAGGGTCACCCCTCCACTTT,CASTLTRGGSPLHF,TRBJ1-6,NA,NA,TRBV6-5
TGTGCCAGCAGTTACTCTAGTAGCTCCTACGAGCAGTACTTC,CASSYSSSSYEQYF,TRBJ2-7,NA,NA,TRBV6-5
TGTGCCAGCAGATCCGGGGGGCCCTACGAGCAGTACTTC,CASRSGGPYEQYF,TRBJ2-7,NA,NA,TRBV2
TGCGCCAGCAGCCAAGATACTGGGTCGGGGCAGCCCCAGCATTTT,CASSQDTGSGQPQHF,TRBJ1-5,NA,NA,TRBV4-1
TGTGCCAGCAGCGCCGACAGGGGGGACACCGGGGAGCTGTTTTTT,CASSADRGDTGELFF,TRBJ2-2,TRBD1,NA,TRBV2
TGCAGCGTTCGTCGGACAGGGATGGAGACCCAGTACTTC,CSVRRTGMETQYF,TRBJ2-5,TRBD1,NA,TRBV29-1
TGCGCCAGCAGCCAAGGACGAAACAGGGCTGAAAAACTGTTTTTT,CASSQGRNRAEKLFF,TRBJ1-4,NA,NA,TRBV4-3
TGTGCCAGCATCGGCTCAGGCGGGGAGCTGTTTTTT,CASIGSGGELFF,TRBJ2-2,NA,NA,TRBV6-1
TGTGCCAGCAGCGTTAGGGACAGTTATAATTCACCCCTCCACTTT,CASSVRDSYNSPLHF,TRBJ1-6,TRBD1,NA,TRBV9
TGTGCCAGCTCACGGATTGGGGACTCGGGGGGTTCACCCCTCCACTTT,CASSRIGDSGGSPLHF,TRBJ1-6,NA,NA,TRBV18
TGCAGCGTTGTTTCCGGGTTTACCACAGATACGCAGTATTTT,CSVVSGFTTDTQYF,TRBJ2-3,NA,NA,TRBV29-1
TGTGCCAGCAGTGAATCTGGGAGGGGAGGGTATGGCTACACCTTC,CASSESGRGGYGYTF,TRBJ1-2,NA,NA,TRBV25-1
TGTGCCAGCAGTTACGTAGGGGTAAATTCACCCCTCCACTTT,CASSYVGVNSPLHF,TRBJ1-6,NA,NA,TRBV6-5
TGTGCCTGGAGTGCCCGCGGGGGGGCAGATACGCAGTATTTT,CAWSARGGADTQYF,TRBJ2-3,TRBD2,once,TRBV30
TGCGCCAGCAGCCAAGATTGGGCGGGACTAGCGGCCTACAATGAGCAGTTCTTC,CASSQDWAGLAAYNEQFF,TRBJ2-1,TRBD2,NA,TRBV4-3
TGTGCCTGGAGAGAGGGCCCCTATGGCTACACCTTC,CAWREGPYGYTF,TRBJ1-2,NA,NA,TRBV30
TGTGCCAGCTGCCCTCCCGGGAACACCTACGAGCAGTACTTC,CASCPPGNTYEQYF,TRBJ2-7,NA,NA,TRBV25-1
TGTGCCACCAGCAGAGATAGGACAGGGGCTTACAATGAGCAGTTCTTC,CATSRDRTGAYNEQFF,TRBJ2-1,TRBD1,NA,TRBV15
TGTGCCAGCAGGATCGGGACAGGTCCAACGGAACTGTTTTTT,CASRIGTGPTELFF,TRBJ1-4,TRBD1,NA,TRBV27
TGCGCCAGCAGCCCCGGGACAGACATCTACAATGAGCAGTTCTTC,CASSPGTDIYNEQFF,TRBJ2-1,TRBD1,NA,TRBV4-3
TGTGCCAGCAGTGAAAGGACAGCTAGAAATGAAAAACTGTTTTTT,CASSERTARNEKLFF,TRBJ1-4,NA,few,TRBV6-1
TGTGCCAGCAGTTACCGGGGGATCAATGAGCAGTTCTTC,CASSYRGINEQFF,TRBJ2-1,NA,once,TRBV6-5
TGTGCTAGTCATTCCGGGGGGCAAGAGACCCAGTACTTC,CASHSGGQETQYF,TRBJ2-5,TRBD2,NA,TRBV12-5
TGTGCCAGCAGCTTAGCGCTGTTGGGGGGTTACGAGCAGTACTTC,CASSLALLGGYEQYF,TRBJ2-7,NA,NA,TRBV7-2
TGTGCCAGCAGTTTAAACCGGGGAGAGTACCATGAGCAGTTCTTC,CASSLNRGEYHEQFF,TRBJ2-1,NA,NA,TRBV27
TGTGCCATCAGTGAAAATGGACAGGGGTGGGGCATTCAGTACTTC,CAISENGQGWGIQYF,TRBJ2-4,TRBD1,NA,TRBV10-3
TGCGCCAGCAGTGAGCAGGGGTTAGACATTCAGTACTTC,CASSEQGLDIQYF,TRBJ2-4,NA,NA,TRBV10-1
TGTGCCAGCGGGACTGGTCCCTCCTACGAGCAGTACTTC,CASGTGPSYEQYF,TRBJ2-7,NA,NA,TRBV27
TGTGCCAGCAGTGAGAGACAGGGTGCCAATCAGCCCCAGCATTTT,CASSERQGANQPQHF,TRBJ1-5,TRBD1,NA,TRBV6-4
TGCGCCAGCAGTGAACCGGGGTTTGGTGGCTACACCTTC,CASSEPGFGGYTF,TRBJ1-2,NA,NA,TRBV10-2
TGTGCCAGCAGTTTATATGGGGCCGCCAGGGATTCCAATCAGCCCCAGCATTTT,CASSLYGAARDSNQPQHF,TRBJ1-5,NA,NA,TRBV27
TGTGCTAGCAGCTTAGGTCCTAGCGGGACTTCCACAGATACGCAGTATTTT,CASSLGPSGTSTDTQYF,TRBJ2-3,TRBD2,NA,TRBV7-7
TGTGCCAGCAGCCCAACAGGAGCTGGAAACACCATATATTTT,CASSPTGAGNTIYF,TRBJ1-3,NA,NA,TRBV2
TGTGCCAGCAGCTTGGTACAGACCGGGGAGCTGTTTTTT,CASSLVQTGELFF,TRBJ2-2,NA,once,TRBV5-6
TGTGCCAGCAGTTACTTTATAGCAGCAACTAATGAAAAACTGTTTTTT,CASSYFIAATNEKLFF,TRBJ1-4,NA,NA,TRBV6-5
TGCAGCGTCGAGGGCGGTCAAAGTTCGGACTACGAGCAGTACTTC,CSVEGGQSSDYEQYF,TRBJ2-7,NA,NA,TRBV29-1
TGCGCCAGCAGCCAAGAGGCTAGGGGCGGGAAGACCCAGTACTTC,CASSQEARGGKTQYF,TRBJ2-5,NA,NA,TRBV4-1
TGTGCCAGCAGTTACTCGGGACAGGGGGCAGGGAATGAGCAGTTCTTC,CASSYSGQGAGNEQFF,TRBJ2-1,TRBD1,once,TRBV6-6
TGTGCCAGCAGTTTGCCGGGAGGGCACTATGGCTACACCTTC,CASSLPGGHYGYTF,TRBJ1-2,NA,NA,TRBV28
TGTGCCAGCAGTGAATCCGGGTTCATAGCTAATGAAAAACTGTTTTTT,CASSESGFIANEKLFF,TRBJ1-4,NA,NA,TRBV25-1
TGCGCCAGCAGCCAATGGGAGGCCTATGGCTACACCTTC,CASSQWEAYGYTF,TRBJ1-2,NA,NA,TRBV4-3
TGTGCCAGCAGTGAAGGGGGGACAGCCCTGGGGGAGCAGTACTTC,CASSEGGTALGEQYF,TRBJ2-7,TRBD1,NA,TRBV6-1
TGTGCCAGCAGACGCGGACAGGGGGCCGCGTACGAGCAGTACTTC,CASRRGQGAAYEQYF,TRBJ2-7,TRBD1,NA,TRBV6-6
TGTGCCAGCATGTCAGGGGTATCAGATACGCAGTATTTT,CASMSGVSDTQYF,TRBJ2-3,NA,NA,TRBV2
TGTGCCAGCAGTTTAGAGGTCTATAGCAATCAGCCCCAGCATTTT,CASSLEVYSNQPQHF,TRBJ1-5,NA,NA,TRBV27
TGTGCCAGTAGTATGGGACTAGCGGGGGGACGAGATGTTCACGAGCAGTACTTC,CASSMGLAGGRDVHEQYF,TRBJ2-7,TRBD2,NA,TRBV19
TGTGCCAGCAGCTTGGGTTCCGTTCAGCCCCAGCATTTT,CASSLGSVQPQHF,TRBJ1-5,NA,NA,TRBV5-8
TGTGCCAGCAGTTTCGACGGACAGGGGAGCTCCTACGAGCAGTACTTC,CASSFDGQGSSYEQYF,TRBJ2-7,TRBD1,NA,TRBV27
TGTGCCAGCTCACCACGCGGTCGGGTAGAATTGGGCGAGCAGTACTTC,CASSPRGRVELGEQYF,TRBJ2-7,NA,NA,TRBV18
TGTGCCAGCAGCCAAGAAGCAGAGGTCATTTATAGCAATCAGCCCCAGCATTTT,CASSQEAEVIYSNQPQHF,TRBJ1-5,NA,NA,TRBV7-8
TGTGCCAGCAGTTCCGCGGGGGGCTACACCTTC,CASSSAGGYTF,TRBJ1-2,NA,NA,TRBV6-5
TGTGCCAGCAGTCCAGGGGAAGATACGCAGTATTTT,CASSPGEDTQYF,TRBJ2-3,NA,NA,TRBV28
TGTGCCAGTAGTAAAGGGGGACGCGGCAATCAGCCCCAGCATTTT,CASSKGGRGNQPQHF,TRBJ1-5,NA,NA,TRBV19
TGCGCCAGCAGCCAAGATAATCGGGAAGCTGAGATAAATGAAAAACTGTTTTTT,CASSQDNREAEINEKLFF,TRBJ1-4,NA,NA,TRBV4-1